This TCR beta chain was identified during a study of blood T cells in healthy people across ages. A sample-barcoded 5' primer and a J-beta primer mix were used in a second PCR of about 7 to 12 cycles. From the 5' RACE reads, TCRdb called clonotypes with MiXCR, one entry per CDR3 protein. The table lists 380,000 or so distinct CDR3 sequences, approximately 47% of them singletons, with over 40% in the top ten. Germline V lookup: CDR1 MGHDK, CDR2 SYGVNS. The V end lost 4 bases, the J end lost 5 bases, and 18 bases lay between the germline ends. This CDR3 is 16 amino acids long. Sequenced sample: blood. This rearrangement joins TRBV25-1 to TRBJ1-5; D gene unclear. The origin of this receptor is a man aged 55 to 70 in good health. The CDR3 DNA reads as TGTGCCAGCAGTGGTTCGGGCTACAAGGGCTATCAGCCCCAGCATTTT. Encoded protein: CASSGSGYKGYQPQHF.